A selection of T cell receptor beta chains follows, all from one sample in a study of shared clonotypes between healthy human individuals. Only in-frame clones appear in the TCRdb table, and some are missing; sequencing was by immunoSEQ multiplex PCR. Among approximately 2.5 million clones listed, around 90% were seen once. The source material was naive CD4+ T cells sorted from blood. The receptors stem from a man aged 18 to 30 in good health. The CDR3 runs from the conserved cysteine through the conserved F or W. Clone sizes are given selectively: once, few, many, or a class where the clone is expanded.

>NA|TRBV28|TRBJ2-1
CASRTGSDEQFF
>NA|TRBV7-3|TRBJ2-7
CASSLVKPGQSSYEQYF
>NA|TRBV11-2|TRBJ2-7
CASSSSSGAYEQYF
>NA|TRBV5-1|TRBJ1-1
CASSLPPGPEAFF
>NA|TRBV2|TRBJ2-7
CASSALQGGYEQYF
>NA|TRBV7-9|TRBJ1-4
CASSSASTGNEKLFF
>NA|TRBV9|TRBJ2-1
CASSVEGGRVNEQFF
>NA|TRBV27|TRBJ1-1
CASSPWWGEAFF
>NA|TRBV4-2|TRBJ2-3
CASSGRDRGADTQYF
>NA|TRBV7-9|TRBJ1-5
CASSAQGSNQPQHF
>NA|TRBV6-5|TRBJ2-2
CASTLGQGGAGELFF
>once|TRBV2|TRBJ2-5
CASTFQAVETQYF
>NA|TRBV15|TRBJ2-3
CATSKEQAGTDTQYF
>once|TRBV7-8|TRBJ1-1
CASSNGQTLNTEAFF
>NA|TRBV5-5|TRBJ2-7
CASSLVEGRAYEQYF
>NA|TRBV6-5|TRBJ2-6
CASSYTGANVLTF
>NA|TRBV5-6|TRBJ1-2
CASSLGRQNYGYTF
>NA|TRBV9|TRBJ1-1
CASSVGGNAEAFF
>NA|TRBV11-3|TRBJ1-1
CASSSFGGTEAFF
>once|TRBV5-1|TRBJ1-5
CASSPLGPENQPQHF
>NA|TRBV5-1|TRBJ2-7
CASSWEAGASYEQYF
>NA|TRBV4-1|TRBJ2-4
CASSQGLAGGATKNIQYF
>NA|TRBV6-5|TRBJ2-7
CASSYGNSGSSYEQYF
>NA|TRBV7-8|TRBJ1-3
CASSISGTGFTGNTIYF
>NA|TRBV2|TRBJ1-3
CASSEAIFRRDSGNTIYF
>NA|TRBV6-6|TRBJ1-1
CASSLGTGLAFF
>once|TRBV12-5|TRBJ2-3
CASGFMPTSGNTDTQYF
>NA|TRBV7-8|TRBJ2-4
CASSLAGGGRNIQYF
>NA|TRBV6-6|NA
CASSYLGQTYEQYF
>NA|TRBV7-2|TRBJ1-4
CATTKTGLGEKLFF
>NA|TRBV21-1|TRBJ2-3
CASSKRMGAEGSTDTQYF
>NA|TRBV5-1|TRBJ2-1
CASSHTGTSPYNEQFF
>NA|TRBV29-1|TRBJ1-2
CSLGGQVSGYTF
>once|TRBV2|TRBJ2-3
CASSLRTDTQYF
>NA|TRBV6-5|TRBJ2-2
CASSSTYSTGELFF
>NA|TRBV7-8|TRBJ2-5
CASSFLETQYF
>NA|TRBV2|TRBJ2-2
CASSGQGGDTGELFF
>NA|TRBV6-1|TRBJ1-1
CASSVTRGMNTEAFF
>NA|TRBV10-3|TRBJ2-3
CATTTDAGTDTQYF
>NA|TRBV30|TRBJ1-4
CAWSSELFNEKLFF
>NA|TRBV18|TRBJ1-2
CASSPPQDRYGYTF
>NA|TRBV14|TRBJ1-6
CASSQVGGKASPLHF
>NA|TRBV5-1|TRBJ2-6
CASSITGSSGANVLTF
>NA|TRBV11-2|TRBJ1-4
CASSPRGNEKLFF
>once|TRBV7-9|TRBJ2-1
CASSLGLQTNEQFF
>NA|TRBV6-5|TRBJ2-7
CASSYPPEQYF
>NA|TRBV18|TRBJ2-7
CASSPSGTGAWEQYF
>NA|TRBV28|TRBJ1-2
CASSIFGGQLYYGYTF
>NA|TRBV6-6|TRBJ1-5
CTTGTAQEPQHF
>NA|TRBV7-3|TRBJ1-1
CASSIQGNTEAFF
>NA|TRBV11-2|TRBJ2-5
CASSSSGGMVEYF
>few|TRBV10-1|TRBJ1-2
CASSDHSGGYGYTF
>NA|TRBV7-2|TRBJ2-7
CASSFRDRGYEQYF
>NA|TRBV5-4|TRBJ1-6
CASSLRIGGNSPLHF
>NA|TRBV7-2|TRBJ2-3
CASAGQGPRTQYF
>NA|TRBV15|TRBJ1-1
CATSRDPGLNTEAFF
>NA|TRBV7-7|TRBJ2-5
CASSLAGLDQETQYF